The clone carrying this T cell receptor (beta chain) was seen a few times. Its antigen remains unknown. The data were taken from a study of T cells in Graves' hyperthyroidism and ophthalmopathy. Diagnoses rested on clinical symptoms, serum thyroxine and TRAb, thyroid ultrasound and orbital computed tomography. RNA transcripts yielded amplified TCR beta CDR3 regions. Carried out on the TCR CDR3, a first-round RT-PCR used the HTBI primer set. MiXCR, applied by TCRdb to the multiplex PCR reads, yields one record per CDR3 protein. The table includes about 480,000 distinct CDR3 sequences, approximately 15% detected once. The length of the CDR3 is 18 residues. The V segment lost 2 bases and the J segment 0 bases; nucleotides outside the gene matches: 11. Germline assignment: CDR1 MRHNA and CDR2 SNTAGT. Notes on the study in general: Most expanded thyroid clonotypes above 0.001 also appeared in blood.

The rearrangement joins TRBV6-4 to TRBJ1-2; TRBD1 agrees at 8 bases. This clonotype originated in a woman aged 18-29 years with Graves' hyperthyroidism. Source material: blood. CDR3 sequence reads: CASSDPKGRGLTNYGYTF. The CDR3 bases are TGTGCCAGCAGTGACCCAAAGGGCAGGGGGCTTACTAACTATGGCTACACCTTC.